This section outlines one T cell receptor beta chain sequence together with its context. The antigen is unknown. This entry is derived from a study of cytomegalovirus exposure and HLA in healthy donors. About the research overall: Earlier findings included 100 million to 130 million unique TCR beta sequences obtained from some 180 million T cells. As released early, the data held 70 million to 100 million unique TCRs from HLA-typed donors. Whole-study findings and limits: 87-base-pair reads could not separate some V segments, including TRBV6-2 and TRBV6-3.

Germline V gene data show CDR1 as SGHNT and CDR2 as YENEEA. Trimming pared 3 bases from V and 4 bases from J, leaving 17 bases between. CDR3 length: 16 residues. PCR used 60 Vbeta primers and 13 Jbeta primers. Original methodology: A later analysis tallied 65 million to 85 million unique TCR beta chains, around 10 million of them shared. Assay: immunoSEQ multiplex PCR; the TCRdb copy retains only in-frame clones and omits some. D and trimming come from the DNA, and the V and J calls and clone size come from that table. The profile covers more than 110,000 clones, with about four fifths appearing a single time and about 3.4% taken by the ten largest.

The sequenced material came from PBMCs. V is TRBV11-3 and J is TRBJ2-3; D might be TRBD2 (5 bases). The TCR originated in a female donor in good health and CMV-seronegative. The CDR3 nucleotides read TGTGCCAGCAGCTTGTATCGAGGGTCGCAGGCAGATACGCAGTATTTT. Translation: CASSLYRGSQADTQYF.